The sequence of this T cell receptor (beta chain) was determined in a study of shared clonotypes between healthy human individuals. On the study more broadly: For every donor, three CD4 naive, three CD4 memory, two CD8 naive and one CD8 memory plates were used.

Germline CDR1 and CDR2: GTSNPN and SVGIG (reference sequence). J lost 10 bases, V lost 0 bases, and 6 bases had no gene match. This CDR3 comprises 14 residues. Note on this clone: Additional DNA sequences in this sample encode the identical CDR3.

Splitting of each subset's genomic DNA was done evenly across several immunoSEQ plates. Only in-frame clones appear in the TCRdb table, and some are missing; sequencing was by immunoSEQ multiplex PCR. The sample records some 2,000,000 clones, 85% to 95% being singletons. The sequenced sample consisted of naive CD4+ T cells sorted from blood. Specified subset: CD45RA+ positively selected. This sequence joins TRBV30 and TRBJ1-6; 7 positions match TRBD1. The sequence was collected from a man between 18 and 35 years old in good health. In nucleotides, the CDR3 is TGTGCCTGGAGTGTACGACAGGGAGACTCACCCCTCCACTTT. Its translation: CAWSVRQGDSPLHF.